The entry below gives a single TCR beta chain sequence along with its context. The entry originates in a study of blood T cell repertoires in COVID-19. Study summary: Samples of COVID-19 (acute and convalescent) were obtained from the United States, Italy and Spain. Nucleic acid was either cDNA or gDNA, and it came from T cells, B-cell-depleted T cells, or PBMCs.

V was clipped by 7 bases and J by 4 bases, with 16 bases between them. The V gene's germline CDR1 is MDHEN and CDR2 SYDVKM. CDR3 size: 14 residues. As handled by the study authors: Amplification from reference gene primers served as the basis for estimated nucleated cell counts. Data came from immunoSEQ multiplex PCR; TCRdb stores just in-frame clones and leaves some out. V and J calls and clone size are copied from that table; D and trimming were computed from the DNA. Seen here are about 44,000 clones, around 84% observed once, and the top ten hold 35% to 45%. The sequencing input was peripheral blood. This receptor was taken from a human donor in a cohort sampled during active COVID-19. The chain couples TRBV28 to TRBJ1-2; D not certain. The DNA of the CDR3 is TGTGCCAGCACTCTAGGCAGCCCCCTCTATGGCTACACCTTC. The encoded protein is CASTLGSPLYGYTF.